This is a list of T cell receptor beta chains from one sample in a study of blood T cell repertoires in COVID-19. The protocol was immunoSEQ multiplex PCR, while the TCRdb copy is restricted to in-frame clones and leaves out a portion. The sample records around 72,000 clones, roughly four fifths being singletons. Sequenced sample: peripheral blood. Receptors were obtained from a woman between 65 and 79 years old with acute or convalescent COVID-19. CDR3s include the opening cysteine and the closing phenylalanine or tryptophan. The D gene is left open where the match is weak. Clone size is not always given. Where it is, it says once, few, many or a class for expanded clones.

>NA|NA|TRBJ2-3|TRBV11-3
TGTGCCAGCAGCTTAGGCCCGAGGGATACGCAGTATTTT
CASSLGPRDTQYF
>NA|NA|TRBJ2-3|TRBV10-3
TGTGCCATCAAGGTGGGGGGACGCACAGATACGCAGTATTTT
CAIKVGGRTDTQYF
>NA|NA|TRBJ1-6|TRBV9
TGTGCCAGCAGCGTAGATGGCAGGTCAGGTTCACCCCTCCACTTT
CASSVDGRSGSPLHF
>NA|NA|TRBJ1-1|TRBV7-2
TGTGCCAGCAGCCCCGGCGCGACTACTACTGAAGCTTTCTTT
CASSPGATTTEAFF
>NA|once|TRBJ1-4|TRBV5-4
TGTGCCAGCAGCTTAGGAGGGAGCCGAGAAAAACTGTTTTTT
CASSLGGSREKLFF
>NA|NA|TRBJ1-1|TRBV10-2
TGCGCCAGCAGTGCACCGGGACAAACGAACACTGAAGCTTTCTTT
CASSAPGQTNTEAFF
>TRBD2|NA|TRBJ2-3|TRBV19
TGTGCCAGTAGTGCTAGCGGGAGGGCAGATACGCAGTATTTT
CASSASGRADTQYF
>NA|NA|TRBJ2-1|TRBV10-1
TGCGCCAGCAGTGCTGGGGGCGGGAGCCCTCATGAGCAGTTCTTC
CASSAGGGSPHEQFF
>TRBD2|few|TRBJ2-7|TRBV6-7
TGTGCCAGCAGTTACTCGAGAGGACTAGCGGACTCCTACGAGCAGTACTTC
CASSYSRGLADSYEQYF
>NA|NA|TRBJ1-1|TRBV19
TGTGCCAGTAGTACTGGGTGGGGCAGGAGGAACACTGAAGCTTTCTTT
CASSTGWGRRNTEAFF
>TRBD1|NA|TRBJ2-7|TRBV5-4
TGTGCCAGCAGCCTGGGACAGGGGCCCTACGAGCAGTACTTC
CASSLGQGPYEQYF
>NA|NA|TRBJ2-1|TRBV6-2/TRBV6-3
TGTGCCAGCAGCCGCCTCGGGAATGAGCAGTTCTTC
CASSRLGNEQFF
>TRBD1|NA|TRBJ2-7|TRBV10-1
TGCGCCAGCAGTGAAGGGACAGGCCGCTCCTACGAGCAGTACTTC
CASSEGTGRSYEQYF
>NA|NA|TRBJ1-6|TRBV7-3
TGTGCCAGCAGCTTAGCAGGGTTCAATTCACCCCTCCACTTT
CASSLAGFNSPLHF
>NA|NA|TRBJ2-2|TRBV3-1/TRBV3-2
TGTGCCAGCAGCTATACAACCGGGGAGCTGTTTTTT
CASSYTTGELFF
>NA|few|TRBJ1-5|TRBV6-4
TGTGCCAGCAGTGACAAACAGGGTGGTTGGAGCAATCAGCCCCAGCATTTT
CASSDKQGGWSNQPQHF
>TRBD2|NA|TRBJ2-5|TRBV4-1
TGCGCCAGCAGCCAAGATCCTAGCGGGAGGGCCGAGACCCAGTACTTC
CASSQDPSGRAETQYF
>TRBD1|NA|TRBJ2-5|TRBV9
TGTGCCAGCAGCGTTGGGACAGTCCAAGAGACCCAGTACTTC
CASSVGTVQETQYF
>NA|NA|TRBJ2-7|TRBV7-8
TGTGCCAGCAGCCCACGGGAATCGCGGATCTACTCCTACGAGCAGTACTTC
CASSPRESRIYSYEQYF
>TRBD1|NA|TRBJ2-4|TRBV24-1
TGTGCCACCAGTCACCGGGACAGGCTAGCCAAAAACATTCAGTACTTC
CATSHRDRLAKNIQYF
>NA|NA|TRBJ1-2|TRBV11-3
TGTGCCAGCAGACCTGGGGGGGGCGGCGTTGGCTACACCTTC
CASRPGGGGVGYTF
>TRBD1|NA|TRBJ1-6|TRBV28
TGTGCCAGCAGTGTCCGACAGGGGGCAGGACGGAGACCCCTCCACTTT
CASSVRQGAGRRPLHF
>NA|NA|TRBJ1-3|TRBV11-3
TGTGCCAGCAGCTTAGTAGGGGCTTCAGGAAACACCATATATTTT
CASSLVGASGNTIYF
>TRBD1|NA|TRBJ1-2|TRBV28
TGTGCCAGCAAGGGACAGGAATTTAATGGCTACACCTTC
CASKGQEFNGYTF
>NA|NA|TRBJ1-1|TRBV11-3
TGTGCCAGCAGCTTAGATCGAACAGGGCCTTATGGAACTGAAGCTTTCTTT
CASSLDRTGPYGTEAFF
>TRBD2|once|TRBJ2-1|TRBV5-5
TGTGCCAGCAGCTTGGCCATAACGAGCGGGAGCCTGTACAATGAGCAGTTCTTC
CASSLAITSGSLYNEQFF
>TRBD2|NA|TRBJ2-3|TRBV5-1
TGCGCCAGCAGCTTTGGGGCGGGAGGGCCCGGAGATACGCAGTATTTT
CASSFGAGGPGDTQYF
>TRBD1|NA|TRBJ1-5|TRBV7-2
TGTGCCAGCAGCAGAGGACAGGGTAGCAATCAGCCCCAGCATTTT
CASSRGQGSNQPQHF
>NA|NA|TRBJ2-1|TRBV2
TGTGCCAGCAAGGCCCGGAGCTACAATGAGCAGTTCTTC
CASKARSYNEQFF
>NA|NA|TRBJ1-2|TRBV27
TGTGCCAGCCATCCCTCGGAGGGCAATGGCTACACCTTC
CASHPSEGNGYTF
>TRBD1|once|TRBJ2-5|TRBV18
TGTGCCAGCTCCCTAACAGGGGGCGATGAGACCCAGTACTTC
CASSLTGGDETQYF
>NA|NA|TRBJ2-1|TRBV9
TGTGCCAGCAGCGTAGATCCCGGTAATGAGCAGTTCTTC
CASSVDPGNEQFF
>NA|NA|TRBJ1-4|TRBV6-5
TGTGCCAGCAGTTACTCCGGGGTCCCTAATGAAAAACTGTTTTTT
CASSYSGVPNEKLFF
>NA|NA|TRBJ2-7|TRBV4-2
TGTGCCAGCAGCCAAGATGTTGGCGGGCATGGCTACGAGCAGTACTTC
CASSQDVGGHGYEQYF
>TRBD1|NA|TRBJ2-6|TRBV5-1
TGCGCCAGCAGCTTGCAAGGACAGGAGGCCAACGTCCTGACTTTC
CASSLQGQEANVLTF
>TRBD1|NA|TRBJ1-5|TRBV2
TGTGCCAGCAGTGAGGGGCGACAGGGAAATCAGCCCCAGCATTTT
CASSEGRQGNQPQHF
>NA|NA|TRBJ1-1|TRBV11-3
TGTGCCAGCAGCTTGTCCAGGGCTGAAGCTTTCTTT
CASSLSRAEAFF
>TRBD2|NA|TRBJ2-2|TRBV6-5
TGTGCCAGCAGTCCCGGGACTACTAACACCGGGGAGCTGTTTTTT
CASSPGTTNTGELFF
>NA|NA|TRBJ2-6|TRBV10-2
TGCGCCAGCAGTGATGAGACCGGGGTTAGATGGGCCAACGTCCTGACTTTC
CASSDETGVRWANVLTF
>NA|few|TRBJ2-3|TRBV7-9
TGTGCCAGCAGCTTAATCTCTAGCACAGATACGCAGTATTTT
CASSLISSTDTQYF
>TRBD1|NA|TRBJ1-3|TRBV19
TGTGCCACTCAGGGGGCGGGCTCTGGAAACACCATATATTTT
CATQGAGSGNTIYF
>NA|few|TRBJ1-5|TRBV11-2
TGTGCCAGCAGCTTAGCCGGGTCTCAGCCCCAGCATTTT
CASSLAGSQPQHF
>NA|NA|TRBJ1-1|TRBV5-5
TGTGCCAGCAGCCGCCAACAAGCAGGGAGGTTGGGCACTGAAGCTTTCTTT
CASSRQQAGRLGTEAFF
>TRBD1|NA|TRBJ2-7|TRBV5-5
TGTGCCAGCAGTCGACAGGGGGACGAGCAGTACTTC
CASSRQGDEQYF
>NA|NA|TRBJ1-1|TRBV5-4
TGTGCCAGCGACTACAAAGGGTGGTGTAAGAGCACTGAAGCTTTCTTT
CASDYKGWCKSTEAFF
>NA|NA|TRBJ1-1|TRBV19
TGTGCCAGTAGTACGGAGGGCTGGCGAAGGAACACTGAAGCTTTCTTT
CASSTEGWRRNTEAFF
>TRBD2|NA|TRBJ2-7|TRBV15
TGTGCCACCAGCAGAGGAGCGGGAGGGACCTACGAGCAGTACTTC
CATSRGAGGTYEQYF
>NA|once|TRBJ1-1|TRBV3-1/TRBV3-2
TGTGCCAGCAGCCAAAGCGGCCAGAGGCGGAGGGCTTTCTTT
CASSQSGQRRRAFF
>TRBD1|few|TRBJ1-6|TRBV12-3/TRBV12-4
TGTGCCAGCAAGGGGACAGGGGGCTCACCCCTCCACTTT
CASKGTGGSPLHF
>TRBD1|NA|TRBJ2-7|TRBV10-2
TGCGCCAGCAGCCCGGGTACAGGACAGGGGGCGGGGTACTTC
CASSPGTGQGAGYF
>TRBD1|NA|TRBJ1-5|TRBV30
TGTGCCTGGAGCCTCACAGGGGCCCTCAATCAGCCCCAGCATTTT
CAWSLTGALNQPQHF
>NA|NA|TRBJ2-3|TRBV5-1
TGCGCCAGCAGCTGGGCGGGACTCTCCCCAGATACGCAGTATTTT
CASSWAGLSPDTQYF
>TRBD1|NA|TRBJ2-7|TRBV11-2
TGTGCCAGCAGCTTCCTCAGGGCGAGGGGGCCGCTCGAGCAGTACTTC
CASSFLRARGPLEQYF
>TRBD1|NA|TRBJ2-1|TRBV11-2
TGTGCCAGCAGCCACCTTGGCAGGGGGTCTTATGAGCAGTTCTTC
CASSHLGRGSYEQFF
>TRBD2|NA|TRBJ2-7|TRBV7-9
TGTGCCAGCAGCCTCGGACTAGCGGGGACTGTGGGGGAGCAGTACTTC
CASSLGLAGTVGEQYF
>TRBD1|NA|TRBJ1-6|TRBV7-2
TGTGCCAGCAGGTCCCGAGGGGACAGCTATAATTCACCCCTCCACTTT
CASRSRGDSYNSPLHF